This T cell receptor (beta chain) was captured in a study of blood T cells in healthy people across ages (dated by TCRdb to about 2015). Broadly, across the study: Template switching captured roughly one uniquely barcoded TCR beta cDNA molecule per two T cells in model experiments. Using deep sequencing normalized with unique cDNA molecular identifiers, the study measured how TCR beta repertoire diversity changes with age. The donors were split into four age groups: young (average 16 years), middle-aged (roughly 42), aged (62) and long-lived (more than 80). To avoid experimental bias, donors of different ages were randomly spread across the sequencing lanes. The study analyzed two additional independent replicas of 1 million unique cDNA reads from the same blood draw for two donors, one aged 18 to 29 and one aged 80 or older. Paper-wide results and their limitations: There was a strong correlation between observed TCR beta diversity and the percentage of naive T cells measured by flow cytometry. Because donor CMV infection status was unknown, age-related changes in expanded clonotypes were potentially confounded. Compared with the aged group, more naive CD4+ T cells, fewer expanded clones and increased TCR diversity were shown by the long-lived group, suggesting age selection. Observed TCR beta diversity per million T cells fell roughly linearly with age, and a significant reduction was already apparent by age around 40. Estimates of total diversity based on one million sequenced T cells were regarded as lower bounds and as underestimates. Bulk unsorted PBMC profiling prevented conclusive comparison of naive and antigen-experienced compartments.

This clonotype has more than one count but fewer than ten. What this receptor recognizes is not known. No base-level quality is on record; no much larger clone is a single base apart. Systemically healthy Caucasian individuals from Russia, around 39 in total and aged roughly 6 to 100 years, were included as donors. Each donor gave 8 to 10 milliliters of peripheral blood, drawn into EDTA-treated Vacutainer tubes. PBMCs were isolated by Ficoll-Paque density-gradient centrifugation, with at least 6.5 million obtained per sample. Trizol reagent was used to extract total RNA from PBMCs, with at least 5.5 micrograms per sample. Naive CD45RAhigh/CD27high T cell percentages were measured by flow cytometry on a PBMC aliquot from every donor. The method was 5' RACE. TCRdb names Illumina HiSeq 2500 as the instrument used. A second PCR of roughly 7 to 12 cycles was run with a J-beta primer mix and a sample-barcoded 5' primer. A template-switch 5' adaptor carrying 12 random nucleotides introduced a unique molecular identifier onto each TCR beta cDNA molecule. Each sample yielded at least 2.5 million CDR3-containing paired-end reads. First-strand cDNA synthesis was performed from all RNA using the Mint cDNA synthesis kit, with priming by a TRBC-specific oligonucleotide. After uracil-DNA glycosylase treatment, a first 18-cycle PCR used universal primers M1SS and BC2_uni_R on all cDNA. The paper's processing steps were these. For normalization, 1 million high-quality reads, each with a distinct molecular identifier, were randomly selected from each sample. Instead of being binned into consensus sequences, reads that shared molecular identifiers were thrown out. CDR3 identification, clonotype clustering and error correction used MiTCR with a Q25 quality threshold and the strictest error-elimination algorithm. A nonparametric unseen species model using Euler transformation provided a lower-bound estimate of total TCR beta diversity. Through fastp at Q25 and MiXCR, TCRdb rebuilt clones from the public reads, retaining in-frame beta chains. Here each entry gathers all rows of one CDR3 protein and keeps the most common genes and DNA. The V and J calls and clone size are TCRdb's, not the authors'. The sample records over a million distinct CDR3 sequences, under 55% of which are singletons. The ten largest clones take up roughly 3.7% of the sample.

The sample comprised blood. This sequence originates from a young woman in good health.

The sequenced DNA: TGTGCCAGCAGCTTAGTGGACAGTGAGCAGTTCTTC. It encodes CASSLVDSEQFF. The chain is made from TRBV7-2 and TRBJ2-1; D gene: possibly TRBD1, on 6 matching bases. Taken from the germline V gene, the CDR1 and CDR2 loops are SGHTA and FQGNSA. The CDR3 spans 12 residues, from the cysteine through the phenylalanine. This entry keeps only the CDR3 DNA: 36 bases, framed from base 1. Between the V and J ends, shortened by 1 base and 9 bases respectively, the junction contains 7 bases.